These 8 T cell receptor beta chains came from one sample sequenced in a study of Graves' ophthalmopathy and Graves' hyperthyroidism. As the template, RNA transcripts were used to amplify TCR beta CDR3 regions. First-round RT-PCR employed HTBI primers, with a second-round multiplex PCR after it. Each CDR3 protein gets one entry after TCRdb re-called the multiplex PCR reads with MiXCR. Counted here are more than 1,000,000 distinct CDR3 sequences, roughly 35% occurring once; the ten biggest clones make up 11%. The material sequenced was peripheral blood or thyroid tissue (not recorded which). These receptors came from an adult man with Graves' hyperthyroidism.

Only a few counts were recorded for this clonotype. This rearrangement joins TRBV6-6 to TRBJ1-2; D gene ambiguous. Germline V gene sequence: CDR1 MNHNY, CDR2 SVGAGI (reference sequence). There are 15 residues in the CDR3. The ends were cut back, 2 bases at V and 1 base at J, with 11 bases in the middle. The CDR3 coding sequence is TGTGCCAGCAGTTACGGAGAGCTAGTTAACTATGGCTACACCTTC. It yields the protein CASSYGELVNYGYTF.

Of note for this clonotype: An end of the junction differs from the germline gene, which may be a read error. J is TRBJ1-1 and V is TRBV12-3 or TRBV12-4; tentatively, D is TRBD1 (5 bases). The CDR3 is 12 residues long. This CDR3 reads CTSSPGFGEAFF. The CDR3 region has the DNA TGTACCAGCAGTCCAGGGTTTGGGGAAGCTTTCTTT.

This clonotype showed up many times. The J gene is TRBJ1-2, the V gene TRBV12-3 or TRBV12-4; D gene ambiguous. The V end lost 3 bases, the J end lost 5 bases, and 13 bases lay between the germline ends. The CDR3 extends over 14 amino acids. CDR3 protein: CASSLSFGGYGYTF. The CDR3 DNA follows: TGTGCCAGCAGTTTGTCCTTCGGTGGTTATGGCTACACCTTC.

In this sample, this clonotype turned up once. The chain has TRBV9 and TRBJ1-1; TRBD1 matches 12 bases. The CDR3 has 16 residues. J lost 5 bases, V lost 6 bases, and 11 bases had no gene match. Looked up from germline, CDR1 is SGDLS and CDR2 is YYNGEE. This CDR3 is CASTGGTGGRGTEAFF. For the CDR3, the DNA is TGTGCCAGCACCGGGGGGACAGGGGGCAGGGGGACTGAAGCTTTCTTT.

This clonotype was seen a few times. This may be a read error, as it is one base from a much larger clone. CDR3 sequence reads: CATRGQSYEQYF. In DNA, the CDR3 is TGTGCCACCCGTGGACAGTCCTACGAGCAGTACTTC. J is TRBJ2-7 and V is TRBV15; TRBD1 might be the D (6 bases). The germline V and J ends were trimmed by 8 bases and 1 base, with 9 bases remaining between them. This CDR3 has 12 amino acids. The germline V gene encodes CDR1 LNHNV and CDR2 YYDKDF (reference sequence).

The chain links TRBV9 to TRBJ1-5; 9 bases match TRBD1. This CDR3 region has 15 residues. CDR1 and CDR2 from the germline V gene are SGDLS and YYNGEE. Germline trimming cut 4 bases from V and 6 bases from J; bases unmatched to any gene: 8. This chain's CDR3 is CASSRTGTGTQPQHF. In DNA, the CDR3 is TGTGCCAGCAGCCGAACCGGGACAGGGACTCAGCCCCAGCATTTT.

This clonotype has at least ten counts. The V and J genes are TRBV9 and TRBJ2-5; weak D call: TRBD2 (5 bases). CDR1 SGDLS and CDR2 YYNGEE come from the germline V gene. The CDR3 runs 13 residues. V was pared by 0 bases and J by 5 bases, with 8 bases between. CDR3 in amino acids: CASSVGGLETQYF. The CDR3, as DNA: TGTGCCAGCAGCGTAGGAGGGCTCGAGACCCAGTACTTC.

This clonotype was recorded at least ten times. This sequence joins TRBV2 and TRBJ1-2; 10 bases are a match to TRBD1. The CDR3 spans 16 residues. Germline V gene sequence: CDR1 SNHLY, CDR2 FYNNEI. Trimming cost V 3 bases and J 2 bases; bases outside gene matches: 6. The CDR3, as DNA: TGTGCCAGCAGTGACGGGCCGGGACAGGGGAACTATGGCTACACCTTC. Amino acid sequence: CASSDGPGQGNYGYTF.